Listed here are 20 T cell receptor beta chains from one sample, sequenced in a study of post-analysis software for immune sequencing data. General observations from the study: Five TRBV segments, including TRBV5-6, TRBV5-1 and TRBV20-1, were more frequent in patients than controls.

No antigen is known for these receptors. Unique-molecular-identifier-tagged TCR beta cDNA libraries were used. TCRdb reprocessed the PCR reads via MiXCR and lists one record per CDR3 protein. This sample yields approximately 690,000 distinct CDR3 sequences, of which more than 50% are seen a single time; around 10% belongs to the top ten. Material: blood. The receptors derive from a girl aged 2-10 years with multiple sclerosis.

The V and J genes are TRBV7-2 and TRBJ2-5; TRBD1 might be the D (6 bases). CDR3 length: 14 amino acids. Trimming stripped 5 bases from V and 1 base from J, with 11 bases between. Germline loops: CDR1 SGHTA, CDR2 FQGNSA. The CDR3 sequence: CASSDTGFQETQYF. The CDR3 DNA reads TGTGCCAGCAGCGATACAGGGTTCCAAGAGACCCAGTACTTC.

V and J are TRBV4-1 and TRBJ2-5; D remains unclear. Trimming took off 2 bases at V and 5 bases at J, with 9 bases between the two ends. CDR3 size: 13 residues. In germline, CDR1 is MGHRA, CDR2 YSYEKL. The CDR3 here is CASSQTQVETQYF. In nucleotides, the CDR3 is TGCGCCAGCAGCCAAACCCAGGTGGAGACCCAGTACTTC.

This chain links TRBV27 with TRBJ2-5; TRBD2 agrees at 8 bases. Trimming took 4 bases from V and 4 from J; bases not matched to a gene: 8. This CDR3 region has 15 residues. CDR1 is MNHEY, CDR2 SMNVEV, per germline (reference sequence). In DNA form, the CDR3 reads TGTGCCAGCAGTTACAGGAGCGGGAGTCCAGAGACCCAGTACTTC. It translates to CASSYRSGSPETQYF.

J is TRBJ1-2 and V is TRBV20-1; 10 bases match TRBD1. V lost 4 bases, J lost 7 bases, and 6 bases stayed unmatched. The CDR3 consists of 13 residues. The germline gives CDR1 DFQATT, CDR2 SNEGSKA (reference sequence). CDR3 residues: CSAKDRGKSGYTF. The CDR3 DNA reads TGCAGTGCTAAGGACAGGGGGAAAAGTGGCTACACCTTC.

J is TRBJ2-1 and V is TRBV5-1, with D perhaps TRBD1 (5 bases). Per the germline V gene, CDR1 is SGHRS and CDR2 is YFSETQ. The V gene lost 1 base and the J gene lost 3 bases, with 14 bases spanning the gap. The CDR3 extends over 16 amino acids. CDR3 region: CASSLRLAGRYNEQFF. As DNA, the CDR3 is TGCGCCAGCAGCTTGAGATTGGCAGGGCGCTACAATGAGCAGTTCTTC.

Written as DNA, the CDR3 is TGTGCCACCAGCGGGGTCCGACTAGCGGGGGCCTACAATGAGCAGTACTTC. Encoded protein: CATSGVRLAGAYNEQYF. The chain is built from TRBV15 and TRBJ2-7; 12 bases are a match to TRBD2. With V trimmed by 5 bases and J by 7 bases, 15 bases remained unmatched. Germline loops: CDR1 LNHNV, CDR2 YYDKDF (reference sequence). The CDR3 is made up of 17 amino acids.

The chain couples TRBV9 to TRBJ2-3; D is tentatively TRBD1 or TRBD2 (5 bases each). This CDR3 region has 16 residues. The germline V gene encodes CDR1 SGDLS and CDR2 YYNGEE. V lost 3 bases, J lost 3 bases, and 17 bases lay in between. The CDR3 loop is CASSARGRVTTDTQYF. The CDR3 DNA is TGTGCCAGCAGCGCCCGGGGCCGAGTTACGACAGATACGCAGTATTTT.

This chain connects TRBV7-2 to TRBJ2-7; 7 bases are shared with TRBD1. Germline values: CDR1 SGHTA, CDR2 FQGNSA. Trimming cost V 7 bases and J 0 bases; bases outside gene matches: 9. The length of the CDR3 is 15 residues. CDR3 protein: CASIANRDSSYEQYF. DNA of the CDR3: TGTGCCAGCATCGCGAACCGGGACAGCTCCTACGAGCAGTACTTC.

This clonotype has only a few counts. The chain joins TRBV4-1 to TRBJ2-7; 10 nucleotides align to TRBD2. J gave up 0 bases and V 1 base, and 3 bases lay outside the gene matches. CDR1 is MGHRA and CDR2 is YSYEKL in the germline V gene. This CDR3 has 16 residues. The CDR3 sequence is CASSQGLAGFSYEQYF. CDR3 DNA sequence: TGCGCCAGCAGCCAAGGACTAGCGGGTTTCTCCTACGAGCAGTACTTC.

This clonotype was counted a few times. The chain is built from TRBV12-3 or TRBV12-4 and TRBJ2-3; D perhaps matches TRBD2 (6 bases). CDR3 size: 15 residues. V was clipped by 6 bases and J by 5 bases, with 18 bases between them. CDR3 DNA: TGTGCCAGCAGGGCGCCCCGGGACTTCAGAGATACGCAGTATTTT. It is translated as CASRAPRDFRDTQYF.

The CDR3 region is CAISESGQDKLFF. In DNA, the CDR3 is TGTGCCATCAGTGAGTCTGGACAGGACAAACTGTTTTTT. This chain links TRBV10-3 with TRBJ1-4, with 7 nucleotides matching TRBD1. In germline, CDR1 is ENHRY, CDR2 SYGVKD. This CDR3 comprises 13 residues. V dropped 0 bases and J dropped 11; count of bases not matched to a gene: 3.

J is TRBJ1-2 and V is TRBV6-1; D is uncertain. Looked up from germline, CDR1 is MNHNS and CDR2 is SASEGT. The CDR3 is 12 amino acids. The V end lost 2 bases, the J end lost 5 bases, and 6 bases lay between the germline ends. CDR3 bases: TGTGCCAGCAGTGAACCTACTTATGGCTACACCTTC. Translation gives CASSEPTYGYTF.

This clonotype was counted a few times. The chain carries TRBV20-1 and TRBJ1-2; possible D gene TRBD1, 5 bases. V lost 3 bases, J lost 5 bases, and 16 bases lay in between. Germline-derived CDR1 and CDR2 are DFQATT and SNEGSKA (reference sequence). CDR3 length equals 14 residues. CDR3 nucleotide sequence: TGCAGTGCTAGCTATCCGGGGGTCGGGTATGGCTACACCTTC. It is translated as CSASYPGVGYGYTF.

This chain uses TRBV20-1 with TRBJ2-7; no clear D gene. The CDR3 extends over 10 amino acids. Trimming shortened V by 4 bases and J by 3 bases, and 4 bases separated the two germline ends. Germline CDR1 DFQATT, CDR2 SNEGSKA (reference sequence). CDR3 in DNA: TGCAGTGCTAACGGCTACGAGCAGTACTTC. It is translated as CSANGYEQYF.

This rearrangement joins TRBV7-2 to TRBJ2-3, with 8 bases matching TRBD1. The CDR3 totals 15 residues. Trimming took 5 bases from V and 1 from J; bases not matched to a gene: 5. Germline V CDR1 and CDR2: SGHTA, FQGNSA. Here the CDR3 reads CASSGTGQGTDTQYF. The CDR3, as DNA: TGTGCCAGCAGCGGGACGGGACAGGGCACAGATACGCAGTATTTT.

A single count supports this clonotype. The J gene is TRBJ1-1, the V gene TRBV19, with D uncertain. CDR1 and CDR2 (germline): LNHDA, SQIVND (reference sequence). CDR3 length equals 12 residues. Trimming pared 6 bases from V and 4 bases from J, leaving 9 bases between. The DNA of the CDR3 is TGTGCCAGTAGCCGAAATCCCACTGAAGCTTTCTTT. Encoded protein: CASSRNPTEAFF.

This clonotype turned up a few times. The chain carries TRBV20-1 and TRBJ1-1; no reliable D call. V was pared by 6 bases and J by 1 base, with 15 bases between. From germline, CDR1 is DFQATT and CDR2 SNEGSKA (reference sequence). This CDR3 spans 14 amino acids. The chain's CDR3 is CSALLPDGNTEAFF. Written as DNA, the CDR3 is TGCAGTGCCCTACTTCCCGACGGGAACACTGAAGCTTTCTTT.

This clonotype has only one observation. The chain carries TRBV18 and TRBJ2-3, with 15 bases lining up with TRBD2. The CDR3 has 19 residues. Trimming at V came to 3 bases and at J to 2 bases, leaving 9 bases not matched to a gene. CDR1 is KGHSH, CDR2 LQKENI, per germline. The CDR3 nucleotides read TGTGCCAGCTCACCCCGGACTAGCGGGGGGGCCGGAGTCACAGATACGCAGTATTTT. Translated: CASSPRTSGGAGVTDTQYF.

CDR3 in amino acids: CASSEWRENPREQYF. For the CDR3, the DNA is TGTGCCAGCAGTGAATGGCGGGAGAACCCCCGCGAGCAGTACTTC. This rearrangement joins TRBV2 to TRBJ2-5; the match to TRBD2 covers 7 bases. The J call is doubtful: the DNA matches TRBJ2-7 better. The germline gives CDR1 SNHLY, CDR2 FYNNEI. The CDR3 totals 15 residues.

V and J are TRBV9 and TRBJ2-3, with 11 bases lining up with TRBD2. The ends lost 3 bases at V and 0 bases at J; junction bases unmatched: 6. The CDR3 is 17 amino acids. From germline, CDR1 is SGDLS and CDR2 YYNGEE. CDR3 DNA sequence: TGTGCCAGCAGCGACCCTAGACTAGCGGGGAGCACAGATACGCAGTATTTT. This encodes CASSDPRLAGSTDTQYF.